This is a list of T cell receptor beta chains from one sample in a study of siplizumab effects on memory and regulatory T cells. The assay was immunoSEQ multiplex PCR, and TCRdb's table has in-frame clones only and misses some. The data hold over 60,000 clones, with roughly nine tenths observed a single time. Sample: CD8+ T cells sorted from blood. The receptors were gathered from a human donor in good health. Both conserved end residues are part of each CDR3. The D gene is left open where the match is weak. Clone size is stated in some rows and not others, as once, few, many or a class when expanded.

V gene	CDR3 length	clone size	J gene	D gene	CDR3 DNA	CDR3 protein
TRBV9	14	-	TRBJ1-5	-	TGTGCCAGCAGCGTAGGGAGGGGCCCACAGCCCCAGCATTTT	CASSVGRGPQPQHF
TRBV5-1	15	once	TRBJ1-6	TRBD1	TGCGCCAGCAGCCCCTACGGGGACAGCAATTCACCCCTCCACTTT	CASSPYGDSNSPLHF
TRBV27	15	-	TRBJ2-7	-	TGTGCCAGCAGTTTAGAGCCCCACTCAACCTACGAGCAGTACTTC	CASSLEPHSTYEQYF
TRBV5-1	18	-	TRBJ2-1	-	TGCGCCAGCAGCTCAACAACTGAAGGACAGTTTGTGTGGAATGAGCAGTTCTTC	CASSSTTEGQFVWNEQFF
TRBV29-1	12	few	TRBJ2-7	-	TGCAGCGTCGCCGCTGGGCACTACGAGCAGTACTTC	CSVAAGHYEQYF
TRBV30	14	-	TRBJ2-1	-	TGTGCCTGGACGGGGACCAGCTCCTACAATGAGCAGTTCTTC	CAWTGTSSYNEQFF
TRBV9	15	-	TRBJ2-7	-	TGTGCCAGCAGCCCTCGACAGGAGTCCTATGACGAGCAGTACTTC	CASSPRQESYDEQYF
TRBV30	14	-	TRBJ2-7	TRBD1	TGTGCCTGGAGTGGGACAGGGGAGGCCTACGAGCAGTACTTC	CAWSGTGEAYEQYF
TRBV6-6	12	-	TRBJ2-7	TRBD1	TGTGCCAGCAGCTCTCCACCGGGACAGGAGGGCTTC	CASSSPPGQEGF
TRBV4-1	16	-	TRBJ1-1	-	TGCGCCAGCAGCCAAGATCCAGGGTGGCCCTACACTGAAGCTTTCTTT	CASSQDPGWPYTEAFF
TRBV25-1	11	-	TRBJ2-5	-	TGTGCCAGCACATTCCTGGAGACCCAGTACTTC	CASTFLETQYF
TRBV5-1	17	-	TRBJ2-3	-	TGCGCCAGCAGCTTGATCGGGGAGGTGTTTGGCACAGATACGCAGTATTTT	CASSLIGEVFGTDTQYF
TRBV9	15	-	TRBJ1-2	-	TGTGCCAGCAGCGTGGCAACCGGGGGGGACTATGGCTACACCTTC	CASSVATGGDYGYTF
TRBV6-5	13	-	TRBJ2-1	-	TGTGCCTCGAGGGCGGGGGCAGGGAATGAGCAGTTCTTC	CASRAGAGNEQFF
TRBV27	14	once	TRBJ2-2	-	TGTGCCAGCAGTTCGGGAGCGAACACCGGGGAGCTGTTTTTT	CASSSGANTGELFF
TRBV2	15	-	TRBJ2-1	-	TGTGCCAGCATCCAGCAGGCGAGCTCCTACAATGAGCAGTTCTTC	CASIQQASSYNEQFF
TRBV9	13	-	TRBJ1-1	-	TGTGCCAGCAGCGACCGCACGAACACTGAAGCTTTCTTT	CASSDRTNTEAFF
TRBV2	13	once	TRBJ1-1	-	TGTGCCAGCAGCGCGGGACAGAACACTGAAGCTTTCTTT	CASSAGQNTEAFF
TRBV10-2	15	-	TRBJ2-2	-	TGCGCCAGCAGTCCCCTAGGAGGGAAACCCGGGGAGCTGTTTTTT	CASSPLGGKPGELFF
TRBV7-9	16	-	TRBJ2-7	-	TGTGCCAGCAGCCCAGTCGGGGGAAAATCCTCCTACGAGCAGTACTTC	CASSPVGGKSSYEQYF
TRBV11-3	14	once	TRBJ1-1	-	TGTGCCAGCAGCTTAGAAGTGATGGGGGTTGAAGCTTTCTTT	CASSLEVMGVEAFF
TRBV7-8	15	once	TRBJ1-1	-	TGTGCCAGCAGCTTACGGGGGGCGATTAACACTGAAGCTTTCTTT	CASSLRGAINTEAFF
TRBV19	14	-	TRBJ1-1	TRBD1	TGTGCCTCCTCGGCCGGGACAGTGAACACTGAAGCTTTCTTT	CASSAGTVNTEAFF
TRBV7-9	15	-	TRBJ1-2	TRBD1	TGTGCCAGCAGCTTAGCAGGGGGCGGAAACTATGGCTACACCTTC	CASSLAGGGNYGYTF
TRBV5-5	13	-	TRBJ2-7	-	TGTGCCAGCAGCTTGTATGCAGGCTACGAGCAGTACTTC	CASSLYAGYEQYF
TRBV7-8	14	-	TRBJ2-5	-	TGTGCCAGCAGCGCCCGACATTTCCAAGAGACCCAGTACTTC	CASSARHFQETQYF
TRBV2	16	-	TRBJ2-7	-	TGTGCCAGCAGTGAAGTAGCTGCAACCCTCTCCTACGAGCAGTACTTC	CASSEVAATLSYEQYF
TRBV5-6	13	few	TRBJ1-2	-	TGTGCCAGCAGCTTAACAGGGCCCTATGGCTACACCTTC	CASSLTGPYGYTF
TRBV5-4	15	-	TRBJ2-7	TRBD1	TGTGCCAGCAGCCAGGGACAGGCGTTATCCTACGAGCAGTACTTC	CASSQGQALSYEQYF
TRBV5-1	15	-	TRBJ1-1	-	TGCGCCAGCAGCTTGGAAGGACACTCGAACACTGAAGCTTTCTTT	CASSLEGHSNTEAFF
TRBV4-1	12	few	TRBJ1-2	-	TGCGCCAGCAGCCCCGGACAGTATGGCTACACCTTC	CASSPGQYGYTF
TRBV9	16	-	TRBJ2-3	TRBD2	TGTGCCAGCAGCGGTCGGACTAGCGGGAGCACAGATACGCAGTATTTT	CASSGRTSGSTDTQYF
TRBV29-1	15	-	TRBJ2-7	TRBD2	TGCAGCGTTGAAGCACTAGCGGGACCCTCCTACGAGCAGTACTTC	CSVEALAGPSYEQYF
TRBV5-1	13	-	TRBJ1-1	-	TGCGCCAGCAGTTGGGTCGGGGGGAATGAAGCTTTCTTT	CASSWVGGNEAFF
TRBV4-1	15	-	TRBJ1-1	TRBD1	TGCGCCAGCAGCCAAGGGACAGGGATGAACACTGAAGCTTTCTTT	CASSQGTGMNTEAFF
TRBV5-1	17	-	TRBJ2-3	TRBD2	TGCGCCAGCAGCTTGGCCTTTGGGACTAGCGACACAGATACGCAGTATTTT	CASSLAFGTSDTDTQYF
TRBV9	13	-	TRBJ1-3	-	TGTGCCAGCAGCCTTACTATCGGGAACACCATATATTTT	CASSLTIGNTIYF
TRBV6-1	15	-	TRBJ1-5	TRBD1	TGTGCCAGCAGTGAAGTCCGGACAGGGAATCAGCCCCAGCATTTT	CASSEVRTGNQPQHF
TRBV7-9	15	-	TRBJ2-5	TRBD1	TGTGCCAGCAGCCCCCGGACAGGGTCGAGGGAGACCCAGTACTTC	CASSPRTGSRETQYF
TRBV7-9	15	-	TRBJ2-2	-	TGTGCCAGCAGCTTCACGGGACCCTCAACCGGGGAGCTGTTTTTT	CASSFTGPSTGELFF
TRBV9	15	-	TRBJ2-7	TRBD2	TGTGCCAGCACCGTAGGGGCGGGGGGATCCTACGAGCAGTACTTC	CASTVGAGGSYEQYF
TRBV14	14	-	TRBJ2-7	-	TGTGCCAGCAGCCAAATCAGGGCTACCTACGAGCAGTACTTC	CASSQIRATYEQYF
TRBV6-4	19	once	TRBJ2-4	-	TGTGCCAGCAGTGACTCGATTATGGGGCACCGAGAAGCCAAAAACATTCAGTACTTC	CASSDSIMGHREAKNIQYF
TRBV19	14	-	TRBJ1-2	-	TGTGCCAGTAGTATAGTCCCCCGGGGAGAAGGCTACACCTTC	CASSIVPRGEGYTF
TRBV28	13	-	TRBJ1-1	-	TGTGCCAGCAGTTCAAGGGGAATCTCTGAAGCTTTCTTT	CASSSRGISEAFF
TRBV6-1	16	-	TRBJ2-7	-	TGTGCCAGCAGTGTTTCAGCGGGCTTGGGGGACTACGAGCAGTACTTC	CASSVSAGLGDYEQYF
TRBV4-1	15	-	TRBJ1-2	TRBD1	TGCGCCAGCAGCCCGGGGGCAGGGGGTAACTATGGCTACACCTTC	CASSPGAGGNYGYTF
TRBV10-2	14	-	TRBJ1-4	-	TGCGCCAGCAGTGAGCCGCTCACAGATGAAAAACTGTTTTTT	CASSEPLTDEKLFF
TRBV7-2	16	-	TRBJ2-2	-	TGTGCCAGCAGCTTAGGTTCCGTTTACGACACCGGGGAGCTGTTTTTT	CASSLGSVYDTGELFF
TRBV30	12	-	TRBJ2-7	-	TGTGCCTGGGGGGGCGGGGCTTCCGAGCAGTACTTC	CAWGGGASEQYF
TRBV27	12	-	TRBJ1-1	-	TGTGCCACCCGATTTGGGCAGACTGAAGCTTTCTTT	CATRFGQTEAFF
TRBV5-1	15	-	TRBJ2-5	TRBD1	TGCGCCAGCAGCTGGGGCGACAGGGGTTTGGAGACCCAGTACTTC	CASSWGDRGLETQYF
TRBV11-2	14	-	TRBJ2-2	-	TGTGCCAGCAGCTTAGATTCGGGTGTCGGGGAGCTGTTTTTT	CASSLDSGVGELFF
TRBV15	15	-	TRBJ2-5	-	TGTGCCACCAGCAGGCAATTGGGGGCACAAGAGACCCAGTACTTC	CATSRQLGAQETQYF
TRBV7-9	15	-	TRBJ2-2	-	TGTGCCAGCAGCGATCCTGAGGTGGGCATCGGGGAGCTGTTTTTT	CASSDPEVGIGELFF